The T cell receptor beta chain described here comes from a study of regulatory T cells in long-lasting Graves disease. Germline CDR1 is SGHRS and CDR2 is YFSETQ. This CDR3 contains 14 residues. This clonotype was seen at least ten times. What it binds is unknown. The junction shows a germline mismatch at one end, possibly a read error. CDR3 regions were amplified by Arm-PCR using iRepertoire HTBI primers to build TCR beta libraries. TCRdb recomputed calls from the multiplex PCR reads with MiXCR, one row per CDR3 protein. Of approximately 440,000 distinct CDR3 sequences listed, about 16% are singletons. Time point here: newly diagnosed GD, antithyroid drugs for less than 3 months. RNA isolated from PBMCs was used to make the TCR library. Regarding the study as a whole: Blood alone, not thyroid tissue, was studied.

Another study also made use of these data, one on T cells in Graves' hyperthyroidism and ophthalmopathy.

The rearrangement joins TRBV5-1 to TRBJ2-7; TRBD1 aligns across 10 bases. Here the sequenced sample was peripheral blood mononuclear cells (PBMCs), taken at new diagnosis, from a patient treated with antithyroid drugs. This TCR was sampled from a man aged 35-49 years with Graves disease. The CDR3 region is CASSLGQGAYEQYF. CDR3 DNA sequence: TGTGCCAGCAGCCTCGGACAGGGGGCCTACGAGCAGTACTTC. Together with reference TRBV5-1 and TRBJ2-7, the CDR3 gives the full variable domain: KAGVTQTPRYLIKTRGQQVTLSCSPISGHRSVSWYQQTPGQGLQFLFEYFSETQRNKGNFPGRFSGRQFSNSRSEMNVSTLELGDSALYLCASSLGQGAYEQYFGPGTRLTVT.